These 28 T cell receptor beta chains were all obtained from the same sample, sequenced in a study of blood T cell repertoires in COVID-19. TCRdb's table, derived via immunoSEQ multiplex PCR, lists solely in-frame clones and lacks some. The repertoire holds some 190,000 clones, with about 82% as singletons. The sequenced sample was PBMCs or T cells enriched from blood (not recorded which). The receptors here all came from a man between 35 and 55 years old with acute COVID-19.

The J gene is TRBJ1-2, the V gene TRBV11-2; no definite D call. Germline V CDR1 and CDR2: SGHAT, FQNNGV. The CDR3 sequence is 14 residues long. V lost 2 bases and J lost 0, with 7 bases in between. CDR3: CASSLNSANYGYTF. In nucleotides, the CDR3 is TGTGCCAGCAGCTTAAACTCGGCTAACTATGGCTACACCTTC. Supplemented by reference TRBV11-2 and TRBJ1-2, the full variable domain reads EAGVAQSPRYKIIEKRQSVAFWCNPISGHATLYWYQQILGQGPKLLIQFQNNGVVDDSQLPKDRFSAERLKGVDSTLKIQPAKLEDSAVYLCASSLNSANYGYTFGSGTRLTVV.

The chain combines TRBV7-9 with TRBJ1-2, with 8 positions matching TRBD1. Germline trimming cut 4 bases from V and 8 bases from J; bases unmatched to any gene: 6. The germline CDR1 and CDR2 sequences are SEHNR and FQNEAQ (reference sequence). The CDR3 spans 13 residues. The CDR3 DNA sequence: TGTGCCAGCAGCTACCGGGACAGGAGGGGCTACACCTTC. Translating it yields CASSYRDRRGYTF.

The chain is built from TRBV18 and TRBJ2-5; perhaps TRBD1 as D (6 bases). This CDR3 comprises 16 residues. From germline, CDR1 is KGHSH and CDR2 LQKENI. Trimming removed 2 bases from V and 5 bases from J, with 18 bases in between. The CDR3: CASSPEDRSSWETQYF. As DNA, the CDR3 is TGTGCCAGCTCACCAGAGGACAGAAGTAGTTGGGAGACCCAGTACTTC. The whole variable domain, filled in from reference TRBV18 and TRBJ2-5, reads NAGVMQNPRHLVRRRGQEARLRCSPMKGHSHVYWYRQLPEEGLKFMVYLQKENIIDESGMPKERFSAEFPKEGPSILRIQQVVRGDSAAYFCASSPEDRSSWETQYFGPGTRLLVL.

The chain joins TRBV12-3 or TRBV12-4 to TRBJ1-5; D is perhaps TRBD1 (5 bases). V gave up 3 bases and J gave up 7 bases, with 10 bases separating them. There are 13 residues in the CDR3. CDR3 protein: CASSFGQGQPQHF. The DNA for the CDR3 is TGTGCCAGCAGTTTTGGGCAGGGCCAGCCCCAGCATTTT.

The chain employs TRBV7-6 and TRBJ2-1; TRBD2 agrees at 7 bases. J lost 4 bases, V lost 3 bases, and 3 bases had no gene match. Germline assignment: CDR1 SGHVS and CDR2 FNYEAQ. This CDR3 region has 14 residues. The DNA of the CDR3 is TGTGCCAGCAGCTTCCCCGGGAGGTACAATGAGCAGTTCTTC. This codes for CASSFPGRYNEQFF.

This chain links TRBV1 with TRBJ2-7; the D call TRBD2 from the table was never checked on the DNA. TRBV1 is marked as a pseudogene. The CDR3 spans 12 residues. The CDR3, as DNA: TGCACCAGCAGACCCAGCGTATACGAGCAGTACTTC. Translation: CTSRPSVYEQYF.

The genes are TRBV24-1 and TRBJ2-1; TRBD2 aligns across 8 bases. The germline CDR1 and CDR2 sequences are KGHDR and SFDVKD. The CDR3 is 14 residues long. Germline trimming cut 3 bases from V and 5 bases from J; bases unmatched to any gene: 2. The CDR3 coding sequence is TGTGCCACCAGTGATCTTAGCGGGAACAATGAGCAGTTCTTC. It translates to CATSDLSGNNEQFF.

This clone has a single count. The V and J genes are TRBV28 and TRBJ2-3, with 9 nucleotides matching TRBD2. V dropped 4 bases and J dropped 10; count of bases not matched to a gene: 12. CDR1 and CDR2 (germline): MDHEN, SYDVKM. The CDR3 length is 15 residues. This CDR3 reads CASSWASGIGFAQYF. In DNA form, the CDR3 reads TGTGCCAGCAGTTGGGCTAGCGGGATAGGGTTTGCGCAGTATTTT.

This clone occurred once. V usage is TRBV7-9 and J usage is TRBJ1-1, with a weak D call TRBD1 (6 bases). Trimming shortened V by 3 bases and J by 12 bases, and 14 bases separated the two germline ends. Germline V CDR1 and CDR2: SEHNR, FQNEAQ (reference sequence). The CDR3 is made up of 12 amino acids. In DNA form, the CDR3 reads TGTGCCAGCAGCTTTGAGACAGGCGGCCCTTTCTTT. Translating gives CASSFETGGPFF.

The chain is built from TRBV5-1 and TRBJ1-1, with D possibly TRBD1 on 6 matching bases. The ends were cut back, 3 bases at V and 5 bases at J, with 11 bases in the middle. Germline V gene data show CDR1 as SGHRS and CDR2 as YFSETQ. The CDR3 loop spans 13 amino acids. In DNA, the CDR3 is TGCGCCAGCAGCTCTGGGGGCGTGACTGAAGCTTTCTTT. This sequence encodes CASSSGGVTEAFF.

The rearrangement links TRBV9 to TRBJ2-3, with D hard to call. The CDR3 is made up of 13 amino acids. V lost 0 bases, J lost 1 base, and 3 bases lay in between. From germline, CDR1 is SGDLS and CDR2 YYNGEE. CDR3: CASSVAGTDTQYF. CDR3 coding DNA: TGTGCCAGCAGCGTAGCCGGCACAGATACGCAGTATTTT.

V and J are TRBV11-2 and TRBJ2-7; D is undetermined. Germline values: CDR1 SGHAT, CDR2 FQNNGV. The CDR3 is made up of 13 amino acids. V was shortened by 2 bases and J by 1 base, with 6 bases between the two germline ends. The CDR3, as DNA: TGTGCCAGCAGCTTACTTGTTTCCTACGAGCAGTACTTC. Its translation: CASSLLVSYEQYF.

This chain connects TRBV28 to TRBJ1-5; perhaps TRBD1 as D (5 bases). Per the germline V gene, CDR1 is MDHEN and CDR2 is SYDVKM. The CDR3 contains 14 residues. With 7 bases removed from V and 6 bases from J, the gap between germline ends came to 16 bases. This CDR3 is CASKTGQLIQPQHF. CDR3 DNA sequence: TGTGCCAGCAAAACAGGTCAATTAATTCAGCCCCAGCATTTT.

The V gene is TRBV28, the J gene TRBJ1-6, with D uncertain. Germline V gene lookup returns CDR1 MDHEN and CDR2 SYDVKM. The V end lost 5 bases, the J end lost 7 bases, and 6 bases lay between the germline ends. There are 12 residues in the CDR3. CDR3 amino acids: CASSAVNSPLHF. DNA of the CDR3: TGTGCCAGCAGTGCAGTGAATTCACCCCTCCACTTT.

The rearrangement links TRBV7-3 to TRBJ2-6; TRBD1 matches at 7 bases. V dropped 4 bases and J dropped 0; count of bases not matched to a gene: 6. CDR3 size: 17 residues. In germline, CDR1 is SGHTA, CDR2 FQGTGA. The CDR3 region is CASSSTGFSSGANVLTF. DNA of the CDR3: TGTGCCAGCAGCTCGACAGGGTTCAGCTCTGGGGCCAACGTCCTGACTTTC.

The chain joins TRBV9 to TRBJ2-5; the match to TRBD2 covers 14 bases. The germline CDR1 and CDR2 sequences are SGDLS and YYNGEE. The CDR3 sequence is 16 residues long. Unmatched junction bases numbered 5, after V lost 4 bases and J lost 3 bases. DNA for the CDR3: TGTGCCAGCAGCAAACGACTAGCGGGAGGGGAAGAGACCCAGTACTTC. Its translation: CASSKRLAGGEETQYF.

The chain couples TRBV30 to TRBJ1-3, with 7 bases aligning to TRBD1. The CDR3 runs 13 residues. The V gene end was trimmed by 3 bases and the J gene end by 2 bases; junction bases not matched to a gene: 1. Germline loops: CDR1 GTSNPN, CDR2 SVGIG (reference sequence). The CDR3 DNA reads TGTGCCTGGAGCCAGGGGGCTGGAAACACCATATATTTT. Translated, it gives CAWSQGAGNTIYF.

The V call is TRBV7-3, the J call TRBJ1-1, with D possibly being TRBD1 (5 bases). This CDR3 has 13 amino acids. V was trimmed by 6 bases and J by 4 bases, leaving 12 bases between them. The germline V gene has CDR1 SGHTA and CDR2 FQGTGA. The CDR3, as DNA: TGTGCCAGCAGTCCAGCAACAGGCACTGAAGCTTTCTTT. Its translation: CASSPATGTEAFF.

The chain is built from TRBV5-4 and TRBJ1-1, with 10 bases matching TRBD1. V lost 3 bases to trimming and J lost 6 bases; unmatched junction nucleotides: 8. Germline-derived CDR1 and CDR2 are SGHNT and YYREEE (reference sequence). CDR3 length: 15 amino acids. This chain's CDR3 is CASSSTGGLGSEAFF. The DNA for the CDR3 is TGTGCCAGCAGCTCGACAGGGGGCTTGGGGTCTGAAGCTTTCTTT.

This clone was seen a few times. The V and J genes are TRBV6-2 or TRBV6-3 and TRBJ2-2, with TRBD2 matching 11 bases. Germline CDR1 MNHEY, CDR2 SVGEGT. This CDR3 is 15 amino acids long. J was trimmed by 6 bases and V by 2 bases; bases with no gene match: 2. CDR3 residues: CASSYALAGAGELFF. The DNA of the CDR3 is TGTGCCAGCAGTTACGCACTAGCGGGAGCCGGGGAGCTGTTTTTT.

The V call is TRBV11-1, the J call TRBJ1-1; no clear D. CDR1 is SGHAT and CDR2 is FQDESV in the germline V gene (reference sequence). The V end lost 7 bases, the J end lost 5 bases, and 17 bases lay between the germline ends. The CDR3 totals 14 residues. The DNA for the CDR3 is TGTGCCAGCAAAAAAGCGATCGGATTGACTGAAGCTTTCTTT. Amino acids: CASKKAIGLTEAFF.

This clone was detected only once. The chain joins TRBV3-1 (or the pseudogene TRBV3-2) to TRBJ2-7; 10 nucleotides line up with TRBD2. Germline V CDR1 and CDR2: LGHDT, YNNKEL (reference sequence). The CDR3 extends over 15 amino acids. J gave up 7 bases and V 1 base, and 7 bases lay outside the gene matches. DNA of the CDR3: TGTGCCAGCAGCCAAGGGGCTAGCGGGAGAAGGGAGCAGTACTTC. This sequence encodes CASSQGASGRREQYF.

The rearrangement joins TRBV4-1 to TRBJ2-1; TRBD1 agrees at 7 bases. The trim removed 3 bases at V and 9 bases at J, leaving 5 bases unmatched. The germline V gene encodes CDR1 MGHRA and CDR2 YSYEKL. The CDR3 contains 13 residues. The CDR3 sequence is CASSQTGFSEQFF. The CDR3, as DNA: TGCGCCAGCAGCCAGACAGGGTTCTCTGAGCAGTTCTTC.

A few counts support this clone. J is TRBJ2-7 and V is TRBV10-1, with D unclear. The CDR3 is made up of 11 amino acids. The ends were cut back, 3 bases at V and 4 bases at J, with 4 bases in the middle. In germline, CDR1 is WNHNN, CDR2 SYGVQD (reference sequence). The CDR3 region has the DNA TGCGCCAGCAGTGACCATTACGAGCAGTACTTC. Protein: CASSDHYEQYF.

The chain carries TRBV3-1 (or the pseudogene TRBV3-2) and TRBJ2-5; 12 positions match TRBD2. The CDR3 totals 19 residues. Losses at the gene ends were 2 bases for V and 4 bases for J; bases not matched to a gene: 14. Germline V gives CDR1 LGHDT, CDR2 YNNKEL (reference sequence). The CDR3 nucleotides read TGTGCCAGCAGCCAATTAGGGGCTAGCGGGAGGGGGGGACTAGAGACCCAGTACTTC. This gives the protein CASSQLGASGRGGLETQYF.

The chain has TRBV7-9 and TRBJ1-2, with TRBD1 as a possible D gene (5 bases). V was cut by 2 bases and J by 6 bases, with 13 bases left in between. The length of the CDR3 is 14 residues. CDR1 and CDR2 (germline): SEHNR, FQNEAQ (reference sequence). The CDR3 sequence: CASSLLQGRNGYTF. The CDR3 nucleotides are TGTGCCAGCAGCTTATTGCAGGGTCGAAATGGCTACACCTTC. The full variable domain, rest sourced from reference TRBV7-9 and TRBJ1-2, is DTGVSQNPRHKITKRGQNVTFRCDPISEHNRLYWYRQTLGQGPEFLTYFQNEAQLEKSRLLSDRFSAERPKGSFSTLEIQRTEQGDSAMYLCASSLLQGRNGYTFGSGTRLTVV.

The genes are TRBV10-1 and TRBJ2-1; a weak D match, TRBD2 (6 bases). V was pared by 6 bases and J by 8 bases, with 14 bases between. This CDR3 region has 13 residues. The germline V gene encodes CDR1 WNHNN and CDR2 SYGVQD (reference sequence). The CDR3 sequence is CASSGSGTYEQFF. CDR3 nucleotide sequence: TGCGCCAGCAGCGGGAGTGGGACGTATGAGCAGTTCTTC.

The rearrangement links TRBV4-2 to TRBJ2-1, with no clear D. CDR1 and CDR2 from the germline V gene are LGHNA and YNFKEQ. V was trimmed by 1 base and J by 8 bases, leaving 9 bases between them. The CDR3 runs to 13 residues. In DNA form, the CDR3 reads TGTGCCAGCAGCCAAGGTATTGAGGATGAGCAGTTCTTC. Translating it yields CASSQGIEDEQFF.